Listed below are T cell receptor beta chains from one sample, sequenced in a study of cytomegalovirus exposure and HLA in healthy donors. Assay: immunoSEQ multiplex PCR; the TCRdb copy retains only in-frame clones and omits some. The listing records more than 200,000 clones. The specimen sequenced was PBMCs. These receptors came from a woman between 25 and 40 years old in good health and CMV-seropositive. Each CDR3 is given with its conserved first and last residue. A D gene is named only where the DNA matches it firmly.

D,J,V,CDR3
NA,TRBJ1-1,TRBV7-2,CASSSPGFEAFF
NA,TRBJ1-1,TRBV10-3,CATLQGPTEAFF
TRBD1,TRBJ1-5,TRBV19,CASTRTGRQPQHF
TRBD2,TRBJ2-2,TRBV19,CASRNRLAANTGELFF
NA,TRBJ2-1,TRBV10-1,CASSGSATRSYNEQFF
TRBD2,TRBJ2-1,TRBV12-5,CASAEGLAFGDEQFF
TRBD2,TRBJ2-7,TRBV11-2,CASSFGLAGYEQYF
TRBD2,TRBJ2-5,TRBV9,CASSGSGGYQETQYF
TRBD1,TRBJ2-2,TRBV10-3,CAIGGQGDTGELFF
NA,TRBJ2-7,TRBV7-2,CASSSGLLLHEQYF
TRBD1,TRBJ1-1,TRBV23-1,CASSQSRATGDEFGEAFF
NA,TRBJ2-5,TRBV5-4,CASSSGQWETQYF
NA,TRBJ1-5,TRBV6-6,CASSQLQFNQPQHF
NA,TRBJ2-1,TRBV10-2,CASSRQGGEQFF
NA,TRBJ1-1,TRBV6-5,CASSYGPGGMNTEAFF
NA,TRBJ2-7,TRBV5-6,CASSLYSALNYEQYF
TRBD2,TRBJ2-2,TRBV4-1,CASSPFVPSGGKTTGELFF
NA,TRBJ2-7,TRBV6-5,CASSYRMTVSSYEQYF
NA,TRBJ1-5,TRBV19,CASSIPRDQPQHF
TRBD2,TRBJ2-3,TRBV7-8,CASSLDASGGTDTQYF
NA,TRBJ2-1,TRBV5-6,CASSLTDNEQFF
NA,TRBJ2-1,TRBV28,CASSLLPQANEQFF
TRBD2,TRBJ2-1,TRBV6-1,CASSGKRGGLHWIQQFF
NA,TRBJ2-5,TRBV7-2,CASSLNTGTQETQYF
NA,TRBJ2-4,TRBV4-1,CASSLNSGFKNIQYF
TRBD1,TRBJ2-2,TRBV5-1,CASSPLGQGVTGELFF
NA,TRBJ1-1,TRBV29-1,CSVNRVDTEAFF
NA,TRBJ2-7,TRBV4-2,CASSHGTGPGYYEQYF
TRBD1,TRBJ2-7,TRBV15,CATSRAPGQGPPYEQYF
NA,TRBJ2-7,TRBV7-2,CASSFSGPATTYEQYF
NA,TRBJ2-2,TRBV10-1,CAIDGTLGRTGELFF
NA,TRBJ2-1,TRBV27,CASSLKPQGYEQFF
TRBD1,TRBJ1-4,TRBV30,CAWGVTGGNEKLFF
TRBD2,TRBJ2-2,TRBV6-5,CASSLLAGNTGELFF
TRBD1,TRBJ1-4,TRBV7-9,CASSLRRTGDEKLFF
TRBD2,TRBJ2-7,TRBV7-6,CASSYTTSGVSYEQYF
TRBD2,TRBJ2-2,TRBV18,CASSPGLTTNTGELFF
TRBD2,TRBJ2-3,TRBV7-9,CASSFGRGFTDTQYF
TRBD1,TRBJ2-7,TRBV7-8,CASSLTTGRYEQYF
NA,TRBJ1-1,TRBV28,CASSPLEETPEAFF
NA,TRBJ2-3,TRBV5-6,CASSPGQSRSTDTQYF